The clone carrying this T cell receptor (beta chain) was seen a single time. Clones were read by immunoSEQ multiplex PCR, and TCRdb kept only the in-frame ones, dropping some. The table lists about 140,000 clones, around 92% of them singletons. The entry originates in a study of T cell responses to AZD1222 COVID-19 vaccine. Here the sequenced sample was peripheral blood, taken on day 0 of AZD1222 vaccination. The sequence came from an adult in good health.

CDR3 in amino acids: CASSIHPGLAYEQYF. In DNA form, the CDR3 reads TGTGCCAGTAGTATACACCCGGGACTAGCCTACGAGCAGTACTTC. This chain links TRBV19 with TRBJ2-7; TRBD2 matches at 8 bases. Germline CDR1 reads LNHDA; CDR2 reads SQIVND (reference sequence). This CDR3 has 15 residues. V dropped 2 bases and J dropped 2; count of bases not matched to a gene: 5.